These 12 T cell receptor beta chains originate from one sample sequenced in a study of regulatory T cells in long-lasting Graves disease. Time point specified: newly diagnosed GD, antithyroid drugs for less than 3 months. RNA extracted from PBMCs served as the sequencing template. Building the TCR beta libraries relied on iRepertoire HTBI primers, and CDR3 regions underwent Arm-PCR. MiXCR, applied by TCRdb to the multiplex PCR reads, yields one record per CDR3 protein. This sample has around 500,000 distinct CDR3 sequences, with around 16% found just once. This same sample was also taken into another study, of T cells in Graves' hyperthyroidism and ophthalmopathy.

Specimen: peripheral blood mononuclear cells (PBMCs), collected at new diagnosis, from a patient treated with antithyroid drugs. These receptors all stem from a woman in her forties or fifties with Graves disease.

A remark on this clonotype: A much bigger clone sits one base away, suggesting this may be a read error. The rearrangement links TRBV18 to TRBJ2-5, with TRBD1 as a possible D gene (5 bases). The CDR3 has 16 residues. Per germline, CDR1 KGHSH and CDR2 LQKENI. The CDR3 here is CTSSPFIGQGQETQYF. CDR3 bases: TGTACCAGCTCACCATTCATCGGGCAGGGACAAGAGACCCAGTACTTC.

This clonotype was detected a few times. The chain couples TRBV10-3 to TRBJ1-1; D ambiguous. Germline-derived CDR1 and CDR2 are ENHRY and SYGVKD. V gave up 0 bases and J gave up 4 bases, with 12 bases separating them. CDR3 length: 15 amino acids. The CDR3 sequence is CAISESNGPGTEAFF. DNA for the CDR3: TGTGCCATCAGTGAGTCTAATGGACCCGGCACTGAAGCTTTCTTT.

At least ten counts were recorded for this clonotype. The chain is built from TRBV5-1 and TRBJ2-3; 8 bases agree with TRBD2. The CDR3 totals 14 residues. Germline V gives CDR1 SGHRS, CDR2 YFSETQ. V was pared by 5 bases and J by 0 bases, with 2 bases of the junction left unmatched. Here the CDR3 DNA reads TGCGCCAGCAGAGTAGCGGGGAGCACAGATACGCAGTATTTT. This sequence encodes CASRVAGSTDTQYF. The full variable domain, completed using reference TRBV5-1 and TRBJ2-3, is KAGVTQTPRYLIKTRGQQVTLSCSPISGHRSVSWYQQTPGQGLQFLFEYFSETQRNKGNFPGRFSGRQFSNSRSEMNVSTLELGDSALYLCASRVAGSTDTQYFGPGTRLTVL.

This clonotype was observed many times. The J gene is TRBJ1-4, the V gene TRBV30; D is undetermined. The germline CDR1 and CDR2 sequences are GTSNPN and SVGIG (reference sequence). V was pared by 3 bases and J by 5 bases, with 7 bases between. CDR3 size: 12 residues. The CDR3 DNA is TGTGCCTGGAGCGAATTGAATGAAAAACTGTTTTTT. It encodes CAWSELNEKLFF.

At least ten counts were recorded for this clonotype. The junction and the germline gene differ at one end; a read error may be behind it. The chain has TRBV7-7 and TRBJ2-1, with D possibly being TRBD1 (6 bases). Per germline, CDR1 SSHAT and CDR2 FNYEAQ (reference sequence). The CDR3 spans 17 residues. CDR3 sequence (DNA): TGTGCTAGCAGCTTAAGGCCCGACAGGCCGAACGGCAATGAGCAGTTCTTC. This gives the protein CASSLRPDRPNGNEQFF.

As to this clonotype: This sequence is one base from a far larger clone and is likely a read error. This rearrangement joins TRBV27 to TRBJ2-5, with 8 bases lining up with TRBD2. The DNA end lines up better with TRBJ2-7; the J call may be wrong. CDR1 and CDR2 (germline): MNHEY, SMNVEV (reference sequence). The CDR3 length is 15 residues. CDR3 coding DNA: TGTGCCAGCAGTTTATCTAGCGGGGTGGCCTACGAGCAGTACTTC. Translated: CASSLSSGVAYEQYF.

Many counts were recorded for this clonotype. This chain uses TRBV7-3 with TRBJ1-1; D remains ambiguous. Germline assignment: CDR1 SGHTA and CDR2 FQGTGA. Trimming took 4 bases from V and 1 from J, leaving 7 bases between them. The CDR3 has 13 residues. CDR3 in amino acids: CASSWRENTEAFF. Here the CDR3 DNA reads TGTGCCAGCAGCTGGAGGGAGAACACTGAAGCTTTCTTT.

This clonotype has only a few counts. This sequence joins TRBV5-8 and TRBJ1-2; 7 nucleotides line up with TRBD1. The CDR3 is made up of 12 amino acids. Germline V gene sequence: CDR1 SGHTS, CDR2 YDEGEE. With V trimmed by 4 bases and J by 7 bases, 4 bases remained unmatched. In DNA, the CDR3 is TGTGCCAGCAGCAAGACAGGGAGTGGCTACACCTTC. It specifies CASSKTGSGYTF. Filled out from reference TRBV5-8 and TRBJ1-2, the complete variable domain reads EAGVTQSPTHLIKTRGQQATLRCSPISGHTSVYWYQQALGLGLQFLLWYDEGEERNRGNFPPRFSGRQFPNYSSELNVNALELEDSALYLCASSKTGSGYTFGSGTRLTVV.

This clonotype was detected ten times or more. The gene calls are TRBV6-1 and TRBJ1-3, with TRBD1 identical over 9 bases. This CDR3 spans 14 amino acids. J was trimmed by 4 bases and V by 6 bases; bases with no gene match: 4. CDR1 MNHNS and CDR2 SASEGT come from the germline V gene. The CDR3 region is CASRGTGTGNTIYF. Here the CDR3 DNA reads TGTGCCAGCAGGGGGACAGGGACCGGAAACACCATATATTTT.

In its sample, this clonotype was seen a few times. V is TRBV3-1 and J is TRBJ2-7; 7 bases are a match to TRBD1. V lost 5 bases and J lost 2; bases outside the gene matches: 9. The CDR3 is made up of 15 amino acids. Germline values: CDR1 LGHDT, CDR2 YNNKEL (reference sequence). Here the CDR3 reads CASSSQQGWTYEQYF. CDR3 DNA sequence: TGTGCCAGCAGCTCCCAACAGGGGTGGACCTACGAGCAGTACTTC.

This clonotype was found many times. The gene calls are TRBV6-5 and TRBJ1-1, with D unclear. There are 15 residues in the CDR3. Germline lookup yields CDR1 MNHEY and CDR2 SVGAGI. The V end was cut by 0 bases, the J end by 6 bases, with 14 bases between. CDR3 sequence: CASSYSRPINAEAFF. Here the CDR3 DNA reads TGTGCCAGCAGTTACTCGCGGCCCATTAACGCTGAAGCTTTCTTT.

This clonotype was picked up many times. The V gene is TRBV18, the J gene TRBJ2-1; 9 bases are a match to TRBD2. CDR1 and CDR2 from the germline V gene are KGHSH and LQKENI. The CDR3 is 16 amino acids. Trimming cost V 0 bases and J 7 bases; bases outside gene matches: 7. As DNA, the CDR3 is TGTGCCAGCTCACCACCGGCGGGGGGGCCGGGGAATGAGCAGTTCTTC. Its translation: CASSPPAGGPGNEQFF. Based on the CDR3 plus reference TRBV18 and TRBJ2-1, the full variable domain is NAGVMQNPRHLVRRRGQEARLRCSPMKGHSHVYWYRQLPEEGLKFMVYLQKENIIDESGMPKERFSAEFPKEGPSILRIQQVVRGDSAAYFCASSPPAGGPGNEQFFGPGTRLTVL.